This TCR beta chain was observed in a study of T cells in Graves' hyperthyroidism and ophthalmopathy. At least ten counts were recorded for this clonotype. Uncontrolled infection, other autoimmune disease, pregnancy and lactation each barred patients from inclusion. Researchers amplified the TCR beta CDR3 regions from RNA transcripts. The TCR CDR3 first-round RT-PCR relied on the HTBI primer set. One entry per CDR3 protein, called by TCRdb with MiXCR from the multiplex PCR reads. The table has fewer than 700,000 distinct CDR3 sequences, approximately 17% seen once; the top ten hold 17%. Between the trimmed V and J ends, which lost 0 bases and 7 bases, there was a span of 16 bases. CDR3 size: 16 residues. In germline, CDR1 is MGHRA, CDR2 YSYEKL.

The sequenced sample consisted of blood. The sequence derives from a young woman with Graves' ophthalmopathy. The chain employs TRBV4-1 and TRBJ2-1, with D hard to call. CDR3 nucleotides: TGCGCCAGCAGCCAAGAAGCCCGCCGGTCCAGGAATGAGCAGTTCTTC. Translation gives CASSQEARRSRNEQFF.